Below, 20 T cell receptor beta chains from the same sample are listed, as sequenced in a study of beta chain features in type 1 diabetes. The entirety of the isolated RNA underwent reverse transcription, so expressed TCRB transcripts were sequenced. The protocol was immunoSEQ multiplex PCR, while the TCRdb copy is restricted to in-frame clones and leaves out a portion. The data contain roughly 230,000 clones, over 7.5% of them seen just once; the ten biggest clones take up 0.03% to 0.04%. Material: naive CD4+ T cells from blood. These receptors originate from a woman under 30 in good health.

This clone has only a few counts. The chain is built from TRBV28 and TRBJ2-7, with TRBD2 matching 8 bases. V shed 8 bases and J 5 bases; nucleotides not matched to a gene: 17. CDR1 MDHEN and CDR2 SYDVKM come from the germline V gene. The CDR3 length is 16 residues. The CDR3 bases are TGTGCCAGCCTCACCCTAGCGGGCCTTACACGCGACGAGCAGTACTTC. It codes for CASLTLAGLTRDEQYF.

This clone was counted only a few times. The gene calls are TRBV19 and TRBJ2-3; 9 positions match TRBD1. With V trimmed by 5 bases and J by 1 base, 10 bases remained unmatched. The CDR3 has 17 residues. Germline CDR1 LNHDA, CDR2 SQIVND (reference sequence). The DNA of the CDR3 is TGTGCCAGTAGTCCGCGACAGGGGGGGATTGGCACAGATACGCAGTATTTT. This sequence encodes CASSPRQGGIGTDTQYF.

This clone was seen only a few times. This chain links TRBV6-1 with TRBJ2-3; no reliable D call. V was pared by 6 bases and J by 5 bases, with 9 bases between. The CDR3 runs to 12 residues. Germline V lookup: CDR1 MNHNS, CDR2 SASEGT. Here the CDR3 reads CASSPKRDTQYF. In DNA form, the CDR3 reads TGTGCCAGCAGCCCCAAGAGAGATACGCAGTATTTT.

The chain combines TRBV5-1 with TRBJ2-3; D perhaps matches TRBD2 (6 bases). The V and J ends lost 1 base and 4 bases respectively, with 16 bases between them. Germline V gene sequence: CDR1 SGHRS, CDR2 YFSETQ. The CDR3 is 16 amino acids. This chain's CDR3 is CASSLLSGPTADTQYF. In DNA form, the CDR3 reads TGCGCCAGCAGCTTGTTGAGCGGGCCAACCGCAGATACGCAGTATTTT.

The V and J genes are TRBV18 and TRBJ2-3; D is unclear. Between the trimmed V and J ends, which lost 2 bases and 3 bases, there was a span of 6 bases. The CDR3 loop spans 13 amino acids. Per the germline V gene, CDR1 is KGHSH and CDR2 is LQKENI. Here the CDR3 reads CASSPTVTDTQYF. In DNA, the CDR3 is TGTGCCAGCTCACCAACTGTGACAGATACGCAGTATTTT.

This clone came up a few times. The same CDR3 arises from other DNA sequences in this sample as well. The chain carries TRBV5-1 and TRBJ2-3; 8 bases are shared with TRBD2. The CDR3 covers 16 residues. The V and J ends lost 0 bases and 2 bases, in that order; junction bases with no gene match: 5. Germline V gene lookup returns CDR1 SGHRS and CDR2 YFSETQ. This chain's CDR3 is CASSLGTSGLTDTQYF. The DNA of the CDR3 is TGCGCCAGCAGCTTGGGAACTAGCGGACTCACAGATACGCAGTATTTT.

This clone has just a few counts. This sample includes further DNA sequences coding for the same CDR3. CDR3 region: CASSLGGLSSYEQYF. DNA for the CDR3: TGTGCCAGCAGCTTGGGCGGGTTGAGCTCCTACGAGCAGTACTTC. The rearrangement joins TRBV5-4 to TRBJ2-7; perhaps TRBD2 as D (5 bases). The CDR3 is 15 amino acids. From germline, CDR1 is SGHNT and CDR2 YYREEE (reference sequence). V was trimmed by 0 bases and J by 0 bases, leaving 10 bases between them.

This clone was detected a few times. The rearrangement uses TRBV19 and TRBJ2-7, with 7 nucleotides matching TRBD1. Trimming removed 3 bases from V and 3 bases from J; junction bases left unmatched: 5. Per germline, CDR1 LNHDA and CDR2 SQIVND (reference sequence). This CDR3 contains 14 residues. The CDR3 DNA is TGTGCCAGTAGTATGACCCCAGGGGGCTACGAGCAGTACTTC. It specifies CASSMTPGGYEQYF.

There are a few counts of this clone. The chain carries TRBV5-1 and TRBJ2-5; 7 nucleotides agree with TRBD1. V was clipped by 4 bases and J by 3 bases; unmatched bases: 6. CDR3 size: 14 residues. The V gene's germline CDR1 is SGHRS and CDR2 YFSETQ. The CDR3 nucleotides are TGCGCCAGCAGCCAACAGGACAGGAAAGAGACCCAGTACTTC. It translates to CASSQQDRKETQYF. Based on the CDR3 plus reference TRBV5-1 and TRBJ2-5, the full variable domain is KAGVTQTPRYLIKTRGQQVTLSCSPISGHRSVSWYQQTPGQGLQFLFEYFSETQRNKGNFPGRFSGRQFSNSRSEMNVSTLELGDSALYLCASSQQDRKETQYFGPGTRLLVL.

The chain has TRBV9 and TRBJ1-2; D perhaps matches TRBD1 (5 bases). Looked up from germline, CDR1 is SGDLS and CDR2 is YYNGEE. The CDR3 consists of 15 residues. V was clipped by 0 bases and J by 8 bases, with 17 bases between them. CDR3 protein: CASSVAWQGRKGYTF. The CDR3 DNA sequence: TGTGCCAGCAGCGTAGCTTGGCAGGGCCGTAAAGGCTACACCTTC.

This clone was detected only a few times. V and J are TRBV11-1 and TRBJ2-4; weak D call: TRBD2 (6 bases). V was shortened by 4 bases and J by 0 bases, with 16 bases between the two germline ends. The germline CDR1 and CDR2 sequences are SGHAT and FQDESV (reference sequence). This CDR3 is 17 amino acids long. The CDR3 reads CASSYAGLDLAKNIQYF. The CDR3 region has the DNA TGTGCCAGCAGCTACGCGGGGCTCGATCTAGCCAAAAACATTCAGTACTTC.

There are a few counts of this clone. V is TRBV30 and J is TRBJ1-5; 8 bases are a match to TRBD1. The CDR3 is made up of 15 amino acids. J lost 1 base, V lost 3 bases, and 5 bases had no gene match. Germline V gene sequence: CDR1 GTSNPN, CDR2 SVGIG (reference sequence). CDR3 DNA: TGTGCCTGGAGCGTCCAGGGGGCGAGCAATCAGCCCCAGCATTTT. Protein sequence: CAWSVQGASNQPQHF.

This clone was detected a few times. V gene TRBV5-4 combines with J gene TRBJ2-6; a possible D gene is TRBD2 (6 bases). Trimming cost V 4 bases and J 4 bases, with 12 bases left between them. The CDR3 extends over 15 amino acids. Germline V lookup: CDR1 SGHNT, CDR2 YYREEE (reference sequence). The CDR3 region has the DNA TGTGCCAGCAGCCACCAGGGAGGAGGGGCCAACGTCCTGACTTTC. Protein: CASSHQGGGANVLTF.

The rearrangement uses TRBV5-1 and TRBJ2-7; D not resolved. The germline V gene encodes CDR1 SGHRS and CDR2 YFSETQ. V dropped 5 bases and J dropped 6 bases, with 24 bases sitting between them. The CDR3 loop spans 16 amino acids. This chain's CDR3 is CASRKEVSVRIGEQYF. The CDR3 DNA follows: TGCGCCAGCAGGAAAGAGGTGAGCGTTCGAATAGGCGAGCAGTACTTC.

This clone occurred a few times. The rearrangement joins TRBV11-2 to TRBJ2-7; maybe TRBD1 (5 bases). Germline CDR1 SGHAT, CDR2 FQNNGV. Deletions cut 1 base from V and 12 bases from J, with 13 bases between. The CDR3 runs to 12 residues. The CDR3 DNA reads TGTGCCAGCAGCTTAGGAACAGGTCCGGGGTACTTC. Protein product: CASSLGTGPGYF.

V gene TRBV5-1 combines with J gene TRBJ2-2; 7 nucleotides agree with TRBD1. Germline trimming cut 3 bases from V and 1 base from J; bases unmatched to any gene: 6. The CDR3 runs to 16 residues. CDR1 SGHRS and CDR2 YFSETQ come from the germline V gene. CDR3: CASSSTWTGNTGELFF. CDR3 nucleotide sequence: TGCGCCAGCAGCTCAACGTGGACAGGGAACACCGGGGAGCTGTTTTTT.

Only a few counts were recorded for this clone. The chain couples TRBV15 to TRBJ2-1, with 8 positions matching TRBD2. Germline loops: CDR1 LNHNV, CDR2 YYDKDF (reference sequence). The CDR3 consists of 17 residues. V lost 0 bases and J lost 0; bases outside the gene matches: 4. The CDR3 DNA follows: TGTGCCACCAGCAGAGATCGAGCGGGGGACTCCTACAATGAGCAGTTCTTC. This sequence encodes CATSRDRAGDSYNEQFF. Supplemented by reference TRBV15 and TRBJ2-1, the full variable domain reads DAMVIQNPRYQVTQFGKPVTLSCSQTLNHNVMYWYQQKSSQAPKLLFHYYDKDFNNEADTPDNFQSRRPNTSFCFLDIRSPGLGDTAMYLCATSRDRAGDSYNEQFFGPGTRLTVL.

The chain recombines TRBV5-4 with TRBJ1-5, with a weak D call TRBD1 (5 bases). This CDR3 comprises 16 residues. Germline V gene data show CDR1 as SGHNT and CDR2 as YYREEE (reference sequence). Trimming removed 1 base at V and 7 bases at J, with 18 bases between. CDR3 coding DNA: TGTGCCAGCAGCTTGCTAGGCAGGGATGGACCCCAGCCCCAGCATTTT. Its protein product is CASSLLGRDGPQPQHF.

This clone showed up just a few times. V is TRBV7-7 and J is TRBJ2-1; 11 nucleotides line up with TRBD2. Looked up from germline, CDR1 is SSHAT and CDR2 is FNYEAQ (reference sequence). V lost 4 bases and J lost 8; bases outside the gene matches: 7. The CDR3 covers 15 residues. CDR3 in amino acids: CASSSTLAGVDEQFF. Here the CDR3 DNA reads TGTGCCAGCAGCTCAACACTAGCGGGAGTTGATGAGCAGTTCTTC.

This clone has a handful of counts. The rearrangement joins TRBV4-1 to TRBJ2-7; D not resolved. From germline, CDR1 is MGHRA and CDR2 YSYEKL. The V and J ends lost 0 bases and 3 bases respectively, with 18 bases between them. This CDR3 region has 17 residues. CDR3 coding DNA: TGCGCCAGCAGCCAAGAGGGCCGTGGCCCTTCTGGCTACGAGCAGTACTTC. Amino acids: CASSQEGRGPSGYEQYF.